Presented here are 23 T cell receptor beta chains from one specimen sequenced in a study of graft-versus-host responses after intestinal transplantation. Their antigens are not known. The data were produced by immunoSEQ multiplex PCR, yet TCRdb's version contains in-frame clones alone and is incomplete. The sample yields tens of thousands of clones, roughly 90% seen once. The starting material was unstimulated CD4+ T cells sorted from spleen or lymph node cells, obtained before intestinal transplant. Receptor source: a human donor who received an intestinal transplant.

This clone has just one count. The rearrangement links TRBV4-1 to TRBJ1-2; 10 bases line up with TRBD1. V lost 4 bases to trimming and J lost 8 bases; unmatched junction nucleotides: 13. Germline V CDR1 and CDR2: MGHRA, YSYEKL. The CDR3 sequence is 16 residues long. CDR3: CASSLRDRGITGGYTF. The CDR3 region has the DNA TGCGCCAGCAGCCTCCGGGACAGGGGTATCACGGGAGGCTACACCTTC.

The rearrangement joins TRBV7-2 to TRBJ1-5, with 7 bases lining up with TRBD1. The length of the CDR3 is 15 residues. The germline V gene encodes CDR1 SGHTA and CDR2 FQGNSA. V trimming: 1 base; J trimming: 7 bases; junction bases outside the gene matches: 7. This CDR3 reads CASSLETGAYQPQHF. The CDR3 nucleotides read TGTGCCAGCAGCTTAGAAACAGGGGCTTACCAGCCCCAGCATTTT.

V is TRBV7-2 and J is TRBJ2-1, with TRBD2 matching over 7 bases. The CDR3 length is 15 residues. V trimming: 4 bases; J trimming: 0 bases; junction bases outside the gene matches: 3. Looked up from germline, CDR1 is SGHTA and CDR2 is FQGNSA. The CDR3: CASSWGGNSYNEQFF. In DNA, the CDR3 is TGTGCCAGCAGCTGGGGAGGGAACTCCTACAATGAGCAGTTCTTC.

This sequence joins TRBV12-5 and TRBJ2-6; no clear D. The CDR3 runs to 14 residues. Germline assignment: CDR1 LGHNT and CDR2 FRNRAP. The germline V and J ends were trimmed by 3 bases and 4 bases, with 7 bases remaining between them. This CDR3 reads CASGLSPGANVLTF. In DNA form, the CDR3 reads TGTGCTAGTGGTTTATCTCCCGGGGCCAACGTCCTGACTTTC.

A word on this clone: The junction and the germline gene differ at one end; a read error may be behind it. This chain connects TRBV11-2 to TRBJ2-3, with D unclear. The V gene's germline CDR1 is SGHAT and CDR2 FQNNGV. This CDR3 has 15 amino acids. The CDR3 nucleotides read TGTGCCAGCAGCTTAGTAGTCGTACCCGGAGATGCGCAGTATTTT. Protein: CASSLVVVPGDAQYF.

This chain joins TRBV6-5 and TRBJ1-6, with a possible D match to TRBD1 (5 bases). This CDR3 contains 16 residues. Germline V gene lookup returns CDR1 MNHEY and CDR2 SVGAGI. V was clipped by 1 base and J by 10 bases, with 17 bases between them. CDR3 DNA sequence: TGTGCCAGCAGTTACTTGCCTCCCAGGGATTTCTCACCCCTCCACTTT. Amino acid sequence: CASSYLPPRDFSPLHF.

The chain couples TRBV10-3 to TRBJ2-1, with TRBD1 matching over 9 bases. The CDR3 spans 13 residues. V lost 9 bases to trimming and J lost 3 bases; unmatched junction nucleotides: 3. Germline V gives CDR1 ENHRY, CDR2 SYGVKD. CDR3 nucleotides: TGTGCCATTTGGACAGGGGTCTACAATGAGCAGTTCTTC. It yields the protein CAIWTGVYNEQFF.

This chain links TRBV20-1 with TRBJ2-1; no firm D call. Germline CDR1 is DFQATT and CDR2 is SNEGSKA (reference sequence). Trimming left V 7 bases short and J 5 bases short, with 9 bases between. The CDR3 has 11 amino acids. The CDR3 sequence: CSERGHNEQFF. CDR3 coding DNA: TGCAGTGAGCGAGGACACAATGAGCAGTTCTTC.

Only one count was recorded for this clone. The V gene is TRBV9, the J gene TRBJ1-2, with unresolved D. V was shortened by 0 bases and J by 4 bases, with 10 bases between the two germline ends. The germline V gene encodes CDR1 SGDLS and CDR2 YYNGEE. The CDR3 runs 14 residues. The CDR3 loop reads CASSVAGGGYGYTF. As DNA, the CDR3 is TGTGCCAGCAGCGTAGCAGGAGGCGGCTATGGCTACACCTTC.

V gene TRBV28 combines with J gene TRBJ1-6; D is uncertain. This CDR3 contains 17 residues. Germline CDR1 reads MDHEN; CDR2 reads SYDVKM. The ends were cut back, 4 bases at V and 0 bases at J, with 13 bases in the middle. CDR3 sequence reads: CASSSEDSSSYNSPLHF. The CDR3 DNA is TGTGCCAGCAGTTCCGAGGACTCGAGCTCCTATAATTCACCCCTCCACTTT.

Comment on this clone: The identical CDR3 is also encoded by other nucleotide sequences in the sample. The chain employs TRBV29-1 and TRBJ1-1; 8 nucleotides match TRBD1. CDR1 and CDR2 (germline): SQVTM, ANQGSEA. V lost 6 bases, J lost 1 base, and 7 bases stayed unmatched. The CDR3 length is 14 residues. The DNA for the CDR3 is TGCAGCGTGCGGGACAGGAGCCCGAACACTGAAGCTTTCTTT. It specifies CSVRDRSPNTEAFF.

This clone was detected only a few times. This chain uses TRBV21-1 with TRBJ1-1. TRBV21-1 is labeled a pseudogene. The CDR3 is 14 residues long. CDR3 in amino acids: CASSKARVNTEAFF. The CDR3 region has the DNA TGTGCCAGCAGCAAAGCTCGAGTGAACACTGAAGCTTTCTTT.

J is TRBJ2-1 and V is TRBV2, with 10 positions matching TRBD2. Germline-derived CDR1 and CDR2 are SNHLY and FYNNEI. Trimming at V came to 4 bases and at J to 8 bases, leaving 17 bases not matched to a gene. This CDR3 comprises 18 residues. In DNA form, the CDR3 reads TGTGCCAGCAGTGGGAGGGGAGGGCCTAGCGGGAGAATGCATGAGCAGTTCTTC. Protein sequence: CASSGRGGPSGRMHEQFF.

The J gene is TRBJ2-3, the V gene TRBV11-3; 7 bases agree with TRBD1. Germline V CDR1 and CDR2: SGHNT, YENEEA. Unmatched junction bases numbered 4, after V lost 1 base and J lost 3 bases. The CDR3 covers 15 residues. The CDR3 nucleotides are TGTGCCAGCAGCTTAGGATTACAGGGGACAGATACGCAGTATTTT. Its translation is CASSLGLQGTDTQYF.

The V and J genes are TRBV19 and TRBJ1-5; D call uncertain. Trimming shortened V by 2 bases and J by 6 bases, and 5 bases separated the two germline ends. This CDR3 comprises 12 residues. Germline assignment: CDR1 LNHDA and CDR2 SQIVND (reference sequence). CDR3 region: CASSISGQPQHF. The CDR3 nucleotides read TGTGCCAGTAGTATATCTGGTCAGCCCCAGCATTTT.

This rearrangement joins TRBV5-4 to TRBJ2-7; tentative D call: TRBD2 (5 bases). The germline CDR1 and CDR2 sequences are SGHNT and YYREEE (reference sequence). Trimming left V 4 bases short and J 3 bases short, with 14 bases between. The CDR3 length is 14 residues. The CDR3 nucleotides are TGTGCCAGCAGCGCAGGAGGCACACGCTACGAGCAGTACTTC. The encoded protein is CASSAGGTRYEQYF.

The V call is TRBV7-9, the J call TRBJ2-3; the match to TRBD1 covers 9 bases. With V trimmed by 2 bases and J by 2 bases, 5 bases remained unmatched. Germline V gene data show CDR1 as SEHNR and CDR2 as FQNEAQ (reference sequence). This CDR3 has 16 residues. Here the CDR3 reads CASSLRGTGNTDTQYF. In nucleotides, the CDR3 is TGTGCCAGCAGCTTAAGGGGGACAGGGAACACAGATACGCAGTATTTT.

V is TRBV6-5 and J is TRBJ2-3; weak D call: TRBD1 (5 bases). Germline CDR1 MNHEY, CDR2 SVGAGI. The CDR3 totals 13 residues. Trimming shortened V by 2 bases and J by 8 bases, and 11 bases separated the two germline ends. This CDR3 is CASSYRGHGTQYF. DNA for the CDR3: TGTGCCAGCAGTTACAGGGGTCACGGTACGCAGTATTTT.

This chain joins TRBV16 and TRBJ1-1; 8 nucleotides line up with TRBD1. Unmatched junction bases numbered 7, after V lost 3 bases and J lost 1 base. Germline CDR1 is KGHSY and CDR2 is FQNENV. The CDR3 length is 16 residues. In nucleotides, the CDR3 is TGTGCCAGCAGCCACCAACTTACAGGGGGGAACACTGAAGCTTTCTTT. This sequence encodes CASSHQLTGGNTEAFF.

V usage is TRBV20-1 and J usage is TRBJ2-7; tentatively, D is TRBD2 (5 bases). V was trimmed by 6 bases and J by 4 bases, leaving 10 bases between them. Germline CDR1 and CDR2: DFQATT and SNEGSKA (reference sequence). CDR3 length equals 11 residues. The CDR3 is CSATGLYEQYF. The CDR3 DNA is TGCAGTGCAACCGGACTGTACGAGCAGTACTTC.

This chain connects TRBV28 to TRBJ1-1; a weak D match, TRBD1 (5 bases). CDR3 length: 12 residues. Germline V CDR1 and CDR2: MDHEN, SYDVKM. The V end was cut by 5 bases, the J end by 10 bases, with 14 bases between. This CDR3 is CASSQQGRRAFF. For the CDR3, the DNA is TGTGCCAGCAGTCAGCAGGGTCGTCGAGCTTTCTTT.

J is TRBJ1-6 and V is TRBV6-1; D is perhaps TRBD1 (5 bases). In germline, CDR1 is MNHNS, CDR2 SASEGT. V lost 4 bases, J lost 5 bases, and 18 bases lay in between. This CDR3 spans 17 amino acids. CDR3 sequence (DNA): TGTGCCAGCAGTGGGCCTAGACGCCTGGGGGATAATTCACCCCTCCACTTT. It yields the protein CASSGPRRLGDNSPLHF.

The genes are TRBV1 and TRBJ2-1; the table's D call, TRBD2, was not checked against the DNA. TRBV1 is a recognized pseudogene. This CDR3 spans 16 amino acids. CDR3 coding DNA: TGCACCAGCAGCCAAGGGCTAGCGGGAACCTACAATGAGCAGTTCTTC. Translated: CTSSQGLAGTYNEQFF.